These 15 T cell receptor beta chains originate from one sample sequenced in a study of OX40 agonist ivuxolimab in advanced cancers. TCRdb's copy holds only in-frame clones and misses some; the assay was immunoSEQ multiplex PCR. The table records about 13,000 clones, less than 90% of them present only once. The sample was CD4+ or CD8+ T cells sorted from blood, taken in a trial of the OX40 agonist ivuxolimab. The receptors originated from an adult with an advanced solid tumor such as melanoma, head and neck, liver or kidney cancer.

This chain links TRBV5-1 with TRBJ1-2, with 9 positions matching TRBD1. J gave up 1 base and V 4 bases, and 11 bases lay outside the gene matches. Germline V gene data show CDR1 as SGHRS and CDR2 as YFSETQ. CDR3 size: 17 residues. The CDR3 sequence is CASSPRGQGILNYGYTF. CDR3 sequence (DNA): TGCGCCAGCAGCCCCCGAGGACAGGGGATCCTTAACTATGGCTACACCTTC.

The genes are TRBV19 and TRBJ2-7; TRBD1 agrees at 11 bases. The CDR3 sequence is 15 residues long. Per germline, CDR1 LNHDA and CDR2 SQIVND (reference sequence). V shed 5 bases, J shed 2 bases, and the junction held 5 bases outside the gene matches. The CDR3 DNA sequence: TGTGCCAGTAGTCCCGGGACAGGGGGAGCCTACGAGCAGTACTTC. Translation: CASSPGTGGAYEQYF.

CDR3 DNA sequence: TGCGCCAGCAGCCATGCCGCGGGGGTCACCGGGGAGCTGTTTTTT. Encoded protein: CASSHAAGVTGELFF. The genes are TRBV4-1 and TRBJ2-2; 7 bases fit TRBD2. V shed 3 bases, J shed 4 bases, and the junction held 5 bases outside the gene matches. CDR1 is MGHRA and CDR2 is YSYEKL in the germline V gene. The CDR3 is 15 residues long.

As for this clone: Different DNA sequences within this sample yield the same CDR3. This rearrangement joins TRBV7-9 to TRBJ1-1, with 9 bases fitting TRBD1. Germline V gives CDR1 SEHNR, CDR2 FQNEAQ (reference sequence). The V and J ends lost 5 bases and 0 bases, in that order; junction bases with no gene match: 7. The CDR3 runs to 16 residues. CDR3 nucleotides: TGTGCCAGCAGCCCCCCCGGACAGGGGCTGAACACTGAAGCTTTCTTT. It codes for CASSPPGQGLNTEAFF.

This sequence joins TRBV19 and TRBJ2-2; D gene ambiguous. CDR1 and CDR2 (germline): LNHDA, SQIVND (reference sequence). This CDR3 spans 14 amino acids. Trimming took 4 bases from V and 1 from J, leaving 7 bases between them. The CDR3 DNA reads TGTGCCAGTAGTAACAGACAGAACACCGGGGAGCTGTTTTTT. Protein: CASSNRQNTGELFF.

The rearrangement joins TRBV7-8 to TRBJ2-5, with 12 nucleotides matching TRBD1. The CDR3 length is 15 residues. Germline V gene data show CDR1 as SGHVS and CDR2 as FQNEAQ. Unmatched junction bases numbered 4, after V lost 3 bases and J lost 5 bases. CDR3 amino acids: CASSFTGTGGETQYF. CDR3 sequence (DNA): TGTGCCAGCAGCTTCACCGGGACAGGGGGCGAGACCCAGTACTTC.

This clone was observed a single time. The chain is built from TRBV5-1 and TRBJ2-1; 10 bases are shared with TRBD2. V lost 1 base and J lost 0; bases outside the gene matches: 7. Germline V gene lookup returns CDR1 SGHRS and CDR2 YFSETQ. This CDR3 region has 18 residues. In nucleotides, the CDR3 is TGCGCCAGCAGCTTGTCCCTAGCGGGAGAAATCTCCTACAATGAGCAGTTCTTC. Translated: CASSLSLAGEISYNEQFF.

The rearrangement uses TRBV28 and TRBJ1-3; D gene ambiguous. The CDR3 spans 15 residues. V lost 1 base, J lost 0 bases, and 7 bases lay in between. Germline V CDR1 and CDR2: MDHEN, SYDVKM. CDR3 bases: TGTGCCAGCAGTTTATTGTGGAACTCTGGAAACACCATATATTTT. Translation gives CASSLLWNSGNTIYF.

The chain couples TRBV4-3 to TRBJ1-2; 8 nucleotides match TRBD1. The CDR3 consists of 16 residues. The trim removed 4 bases at V and 6 bases at J, leaving 13 bases unmatched. Germline V lookup: CDR1 LGHNA, CDR2 YSLEER. The chain's CDR3 is CASSLLAGQGAHGYTF. The DNA of the CDR3 is TGCGCCAGCAGCCTCCTGGCCGGACAGGGCGCTCATGGCTACACCTTC.

The chain couples TRBV28 to TRBJ1-1; D perhaps matches TRBD1 (5 bases). The germline gives CDR1 MDHEN, CDR2 SYDVKM. This CDR3 spans 14 amino acids. V lost 3 bases to trimming and J lost 4 bases, with 12 bases between them. CDR3 residues: CASSLGPVATEAFF. CDR3 DNA sequence: TGTGCCAGCAGTTTGGGACCCGTTGCCACTGAAGCTTTCTTT.

This clone was counted once. J is TRBJ2-2 and V is TRBV6-6; D may be TRBD2 (6 bases). Trimming left V 7 bases short and J 6 bases short, with 18 bases between. The CDR3 extends over 15 amino acids. The germline CDR1 and CDR2 sequences are MNHNY and SVGAGI (reference sequence). CDR3 sequence: CASTPSRDGPGELFF. CDR3 bases: TGTGCCAGCACCCCCTCGCGGGACGGGCCCGGGGAGCTGTTTTTT.

V gene TRBV13 combines with J gene TRBJ2-5, with D possibly TRBD2 on 5 matching bases. Germline V gives CDR1 PRHDT, CDR2 FYEKMQ (reference sequence). V lost 5 bases to trimming and J lost 3 bases, with 13 bases between them. The CDR3 totals 14 residues. CDR3 sequence: CASSPRTSEETQYF. CDR3 nucleotide sequence: TGTGCCAGCAGCCCTCGGACTTCAGAAGAGACCCAGTACTTC.

The chain combines TRBV21-1 with TRBJ1-5; no DNA check was done on the table's D call, TRBD1. TRBV21-1 is noted as a pseudogene. The CDR3 sequence is 19 residues long. The CDR3 sequence is CASSKVVTGPFYSNQPQHF. For the CDR3, the DNA is TGTGCCAGCAGCAAAGTTGTGACAGGGCCCTTCTATAGCAATCAGCCCCAGCATTTT.

This clone was counted once. The V and J genes are TRBV7-7 and TRBJ2-7, with D perhaps matching TRBD1 (6 bases). The CDR3 loop spans 12 amino acids. Trimming removed 3 bases at V and 5 bases at J, with 8 bases between. Germline assignment: CDR1 SSHAT and CDR2 FNYEAQ (reference sequence). The CDR3 DNA is TGTGCCAGCAGCTTCCCAGGGGACGAGCAGTACTTC. This sequence encodes CASSFPGDEQYF.

The chain joins TRBV13 to TRBJ2-1; tentatively, D is TRBD1 (5 bases). This CDR3 contains 14 residues. V lost 0 bases to trimming and J lost 5 bases, with 8 bases between them. Germline CDR1 reads PRHDT; CDR2 reads FYEKMQ (reference sequence). This chain's CDR3 is CASSLGQAHNEQFF. The CDR3 DNA reads TGTGCCAGCAGCTTAGGACAGGCGCACAATGAGCAGTTCTTC.